This T cell receptor beta chain was captured in a study of cytomegalovirus exposure and HLA in healthy donors. Whole-study findings and limits: Researchers reported from a later analysis that most CMV-associated TCR beta chains appeared HLA-restricted. Accurate HLA-A and HLA-B prediction from TCR beta sequences was reported for most subjects.

In the case of this clone: What it binds is unknown.

Germline V lookup: CDR1 SNHLY, CDR2 FYNNEI. With V trimmed by 9 bases and J by 1 base, 7 bases remained unmatched. CDR3 length: 14 residues. PCR primers comprised 60 Vbeta and 13 Jbeta primers. Using immunoSEQ multiplex PCR, the repertoire was profiled, and TCRdb retains in-frame clones only, with some absent. This table holds 120,000 or so clones, 75% to 85% found once. Specimen: PBMCs. The chain links TRBV2 to TRBJ2-3, with 7 bases that match TRBD2. The receptor's source is a male donor in good health and CMV-seropositive. The CDR3 region is CARSGLAGTDTQYF. CDR3 in DNA: TGTGCCAGATCGGGTCTAGCGGGCACAGATACGCAGTATTTT.